The 30 T cell receptor beta chains listed next were all sequenced from one sample in a study of cytomegalovirus exposure and HLA in healthy donors. The PCR ran on 60 Vbeta and 13 Jbeta primers. The data were produced by immunoSEQ multiplex PCR, yet TCRdb's version contains in-frame clones alone and is incomplete. The sample lists 70,000 to 95,000 clones, about three fifths occurring once. The sample was PBMCs. The receptor source for this set is a woman in her 30s in good health and CMV-seropositive.

The V and J genes are TRBV25-1 and TRBJ2-3; D is possibly TRBD2 (6 bases). The CDR3 spans 14 residues. Trimming took off 3 bases at V and 2 bases at J, with 9 bases between the two ends. Germline assignment: CDR1 MGHDK and CDR2 SYGVNS. CDR3 DNA: TGTGCCAGCAGTGATGGGGGACTCACAGATACGCAGTATTTT. This codes for CASSDGGLTDTQYF.

About this clone itself: Other DNA sequences in the sample encode the same CDR3. The chain has TRBV29-1 and TRBJ2-5; possible D gene TRBD1, 5 bases. The V end lost 7 bases, the J end lost 7 bases, and 16 bases lay between the germline ends. Looked up from germline, CDR1 is SQVTM and CDR2 is ANQGSEA. The CDR3 has 12 amino acids. The CDR3 nucleotides read TGCAGCGCGAGACTGGCTCAGGGGACCCAGTACTTC. It codes for CSARLAQGTQYF.

The chain carries TRBV4-2 and TRBJ2-3, with a weak D call TRBD2 (7 bases). V was shortened by 0 bases and J by 7 bases, with 14 bases between the two germline ends. The CDR3 contains 15 residues. Germline V gene sequence: CDR1 LGHNA, CDR2 YNFKEQ. The CDR3 nucleotides read TGTGCCAGCAGCCAAGAGTGGAGGGGGGGGTATACGCAGTATTTT. The encoded protein is CASSQEWRGGYTQYF.

This clone was detected ten times or more. This sequence joins TRBV28 and TRBJ1-4; maybe TRBD1 (6 bases). The V and J ends lost 7 bases and 8 bases respectively, with 17 bases between them. Germline V gene sequence: CDR1 MDHEN, CDR2 SYDVKM. The CDR3 consists of 14 residues. The DNA of the CDR3 is TGTGCCAGCACCATAACAGGGCCTTCGGAAAAACTGTTTTTT. This codes for CASTITGPSEKLFF.

V is TRBV6-4 and J is TRBJ2-2, with a tentative D call TRBD2 (5 bases). V was shortened by 6 bases and J by 5 bases, with 10 bases between the two germline ends. Germline-derived CDR1 and CDR2 are MRHNA and SNTAGT. The CDR3 length is 13 residues. The CDR3 loop reads CASSDGETGELFF. In nucleotides, the CDR3 is TGTGCCAGCAGCGACGGGGAGACCGGGGAGCTGTTTTTT.

A single count supports this clone. The chain links TRBV6-5 to TRBJ1-2; 7 bases map to TRBD1. Germline-derived CDR1 and CDR2 are MNHEY and SVGAGI. V lost 5 bases and J lost 1; bases outside the gene matches: 7. CDR3 length: 15 amino acids. CDR3 DNA sequence: TGTGCCAGCAGTCCCGGGACAGCCTTTAACTATGGCTACACCTTC. Translation: CASSPGTAFNYGYTF.

This chain uses TRBV7-9 with TRBJ1-3; a weak D match, TRBD1 (6 bases). The CDR3 is 14 amino acids. Deletions cut 4 bases from V and 4 bases from J, with 11 bases between. CDR1 is SEHNR and CDR2 is FQNEAQ in the germline V gene (reference sequence). CDR3: CASSSTGRGNTIYF. The CDR3, as DNA: TGTGCCAGCAGCTCGACAGGCCGGGGAAACACCATATATTTT.

J is TRBJ2-3 and V is TRBV6-5; a possible D gene is TRBD2 (6 bases). The CDR3 is made up of 15 amino acids. V lost 6 bases to trimming and J lost 0 bases, with 13 bases between them. Germline V lookup: CDR1 MNHEY, CDR2 SVGAGI. Here the CDR3 DNA reads TGTGCCAGCAGCCAGGACGGGACTAGCACAGATACGCAGTATTTT. Translating gives CASSQDGTSTDTQYF.

The rearrangement uses TRBV11-3 and TRBJ2-5; 11 bases match TRBD2. Germline values: CDR1 SGHNT, CDR2 YENEEA. CDR3 length equals 16 residues. Germline trimming cut 2 bases from V and 5 bases from J; bases unmatched to any gene: 7. The CDR3 here is CASSLTPSGGSETQYF. As DNA, the CDR3 is TGTGCCAGCAGCTTAACCCCTAGCGGGGGGAGTGAGACCCAGTACTTC.

The chain links TRBV18 to TRBJ2-2, with D possibly matching TRBD2 (5 bases). Germline assignment: CDR1 KGHSH and CDR2 LQKENI. V lost 6 bases, J lost 0 bases, and 11 bases lay in between. The CDR3 length is 15 residues. CDR3 protein: CASSPRESNTGELFF. Written as DNA, the CDR3 is TGTGCCAGCTCCCCGAGGGAGTCGAACACCGGGGAGCTGTTTTTT.

This clone turned up a few times. This chain uses TRBV7-9 with TRBJ1-1; D gene uncertain. V lost 5 bases and J 0 bases, leaving 16 bases between the germline ends. Germline CDR1 and CDR2: SEHNR and FQNEAQ (reference sequence). CDR3 length equals 16 residues. The CDR3 region has the DNA TGTGCCAGCAGCCCACCCGAGACTGCAATGAACACTGAAGCTTTCTTT. Translated: CASSPPETAMNTEAFF. The full variable domain, completed using reference TRBV7-9 and TRBJ1-1, is DTGVSQNPRHKITKRGQNVTFRCDPISEHNRLYWYRQTLGQGPEFLTYFQNEAQLEKSRLLSDRFSAERPKGSFSTLEIQRTEQGDSAMYLCASSPPETAMNTEAFFGQGTRLTVV.

J is TRBJ1-2 and V is TRBV18, with 10 bases matching TRBD1. Trimming took 0 bases from V and 3 from J; bases not matched to a gene: 4. CDR3 length: 16 amino acids. Germline loops: CDR1 KGHSH, CDR2 LQKENI. This CDR3 is CASSPPGTGDDYGYTF. The CDR3 DNA is TGTGCCAGCTCACCACCAGGGACAGGGGATGACTATGGCTACACCTTC. The whole variable domain, remainder taken from reference TRBV18 and TRBJ1-2, is NAGVMQNPRHLVRRRGQEARLRCSPMKGHSHVYWYRQLPEEGLKFMVYLQKENIIDESGMPKERFSAEFPKEGPSILRIQQVVRGDSAAYFCASSPPGTGDDYGYTFGSGTRLTVV.

This clone occurred once. A junction boundary mismatches the germline segment, possibly from a read error. The gene calls are TRBV2 and TRBJ1-2; 7 bases line up with TRBD1. Germline lookup yields CDR1 SNHLY and CDR2 FYNNEI. This CDR3 spans 16 amino acids. Here the CDR3 DNA reads TGTGCCAGCAGTGAGCCGGACAGGCGGACTAACTATGGCTACCCCTTC. Protein sequence: CASSEPDRRTNYGYPF.

As DNA, the CDR3 is TGTGCCAGCAGCTTTGGGACAGGGAAGAACACTGAAGCTTTCTTT. This sequence encodes CASSFGTGKNTEAFF. The chain carries TRBV7-9 and TRBJ1-1; 9 nucleotides match TRBD1. This CDR3 has 15 residues. Trimming cost V 3 bases and J 1 base; bases outside gene matches: 3. The germline V gene encodes CDR1 SEHNR and CDR2 FQNEAQ (reference sequence).

The rearrangement joins TRBV19 to TRBJ2-5, with D tentatively TRBD2 (6 bases). The end of the DNA fits TRBJ2-7 better, so the J call may be wrong. The CDR3 spans 15 residues. Germline CDR1 and CDR2: LNHDA and SQIVND (reference sequence). CDR3 bases: TGTGCCAGTAGTATAGGGACCGGGAGCTCCTACGAGCAGTACTTC. Translating it yields CASSIGTGSSYEQYF.

The chain is built from TRBV7-3 and TRBJ2-7; TRBD2 is a possible D gene (7 bases). From germline, CDR1 is SGHTA and CDR2 FQGTGA. The CDR3 has 15 amino acids. V lost 1 base and J 6 bases, leaving 16 bases between the germline ends. The CDR3 nucleotides are TGTGCCAGCAGCTTAAACCCGGGGGGCCCGGTCGAGCAGTACTTC. Translated, it gives CASSLNPGGPVEQYF.

The CDR3 sequence is CASSSRALEADTQYF. CDR3 nucleotide sequence: TGTGCCAGCAGCTCAAGGGCGTTGGAGGCAGATACGCAGTATTTT. The J gene is TRBJ2-3, the V gene TRBV4-2, with TRBD2 as a possible D gene (5 bases). CDR3 length equals 15 residues. V was cut by 5 bases and J by 4 bases, with 16 bases left in between. Germline V lookup: CDR1 LGHNA, CDR2 YNFKEQ.

This clone was seen a single time. The chain joins TRBV5-6 to TRBJ1-6; 9 bases align to TRBD1. Germline loops: CDR1 SGHDT, CDR2 YYEEEE. This CDR3 comprises 15 residues. V trimming: 3 bases; J trimming: 7 bases; junction bases outside the gene matches: 5. CDR3 in amino acids: CASSWDRVGNSPLHF. For the CDR3, the DNA is TGTGCCAGCAGCTGGGACAGGGTAGGGAATTCACCCCTCCACTTT. Full variable domain (remainder filled in from reference TRBV5-6 and TRBJ1-6): DAGVTQSPTHLIKTRGQQVTLRCSPKSGHDTVSWYQQALGQGPQFIFQYYEEEERQRGNFPDRFSGHQFPNYSSELNVNALLLGDSALYLCASSWDRVGNSPLHFGNGTRLTVT.

This clone was seen only a few times. The V gene is TRBV5-1, the J gene TRBJ1-1; 10 bases are shared with TRBD1. This CDR3 spans 15 amino acids. V was clipped by 3 bases and J by 1 base; unmatched bases: 3. The germline V gene encodes CDR1 SGHRS and CDR2 YFSETQ. The CDR3 loop reads CASSSGTGENTEAFF. CDR3 nucleotide sequence: TGCGCCAGCAGCTCAGGGACAGGGGAGAACACTGAAGCTTTCTTT.

The chain employs TRBV13 and TRBJ1-1; 7 bases fit TRBD1. The V gene end was trimmed by 5 bases and the J gene end by 3 bases; junction bases not matched to a gene: 12. The CDR3 contains 16 residues. CDR1 and CDR2 from the germline V gene are PRHDT and FYEKMQ (reference sequence). CDR3 amino acids: CASSVSPYRGDTEAFF. In DNA, the CDR3 is TGTGCCAGCAGCGTCTCCCCCTACAGGGGTGACACTGAAGCTTTCTTT.

The chain couples TRBV12-1 to TRBJ2-3; no DNA check was done on the table's D call, TRBD2. TRBV12-1 constitutes a pseudogene. This CDR3 has 19 residues. The CDR3 here is CASSFGLAGDKESADTQYF. For the CDR3, the DNA is TGTGCCAGCAGCTTTGGACTAGCGGGGGATAAAGAGTCCGCAGATACGCAGTATTTT.

This clone occurred a few times. CDR3 nucleotide sequence: TGTGCCAGCAGCCTCAGTCAGGTTCGGAACTATGGCTACACCTTC. This sequence encodes CASSLSQVRNYGYTF. The rearrangement joins TRBV11-2 to TRBJ1-2; D remains ambiguous. The V end lost 5 bases, the J end lost 2 bases, and 15 bases lay between the germline ends. The germline V gene encodes CDR1 SGHAT and CDR2 FQNNGV. The CDR3 is made up of 15 amino acids.

This chain uses TRBV2 with TRBJ1-1; D not resolved. Trimming took off 6 bases at V and 1 base at J, with 6 bases between the two ends. The CDR3 is 12 amino acids. Germline CDR1 and CDR2: SNHLY and FYNNEI. The chain's CDR3 is CASRQENTEAFF. CDR3 nucleotide sequence: TGTGCCAGCAGGCAGGAGAACACTGAAGCTTTCTTT.

The chain joins TRBV11-2 to TRBJ2-1; no reliable D call. The CDR3 is 11 residues long. CDR1 is SGHAT and CDR2 is FQNNGV in the germline V gene. Trimming pared 5 bases from V and 7 bases from J, leaving 6 bases between. The CDR3 DNA is TGTGCCAGCAGCAGACTGAATGAGCAGTTCTTC. Encoded protein: CASSRLNEQFF.

The chain employs TRBV19 and TRBJ1-1; D is ambiguous. This CDR3 region has 13 residues. Trimming cost V 5 bases and J 1 base, with 8 bases left between them. CDR1 LNHDA and CDR2 SQIVND come from the germline V gene (reference sequence). CDR3: CASSPGGNTEAFF. The DNA for the CDR3 is TGTGCCAGTAGTCCGGGAGGGAACACTGAAGCTTTCTTT.

This clone occurred a few times. This chain links TRBV14 with TRBJ2-7; D call uncertain. The CDR3 spans 14 residues. V lost 1 base to trimming and J lost 5 bases, with 12 bases between them. From germline, CDR1 is SGHDN and CDR2 FVKESK. The DNA of the CDR3 is TGTGCCAGCAGCCAAGTCTCCAGTGCCCACGAGCAGTACTTC. As protein: CASSQVSSAHEQYF. Based on the CDR3 plus reference TRBV14 and TRBJ2-7, the full variable domain is EAGVTQFPSHSVIEKGQTVTLRCDPISGHDNLYWYRRVMGKEIKFLLHFVKESKQDESGMPNNRFLAERTGGTYSTLKVQPAELEDSGVYFCASSQVSSAHEQYFGPGTRLTVT.

This clone has just a few counts. The chain recombines TRBV7-9 with TRBJ1-4; D unresolved. CDR3 length equals 13 residues. The V end was cut by 6 bases, the J end by 3 bases, with 8 bases between. In germline, CDR1 is SEHNR, CDR2 FQNEAQ (reference sequence). The CDR3 reads CASSRGSNEKLFF. CDR3 coding DNA: TGTGCCAGCAGTAGAGGATCTAATGAAAAACTGTTTTTT.

The chain is built from TRBV4-3 and TRBJ1-4; 7 bases align to TRBD1. Per the germline V gene, CDR1 is LGHNA and CDR2 is YSLEER. The CDR3 has 16 amino acids. V lost 0 bases to trimming and J lost 5 bases; unmatched junction nucleotides: 6. CDR3 residues: CASSQERDSKNEKLFF. The CDR3 DNA reads as TGCGCCAGCAGCCAAGAGAGGGACAGCAAAAATGAAAAACTGTTTTTT.

This chain joins TRBV28 and TRBJ2-2; D is possibly TRBD1 (6 bases). Germline V gene lookup returns CDR1 MDHEN and CDR2 SYDVKM. The CDR3 has 14 amino acids. Trimming removed 6 bases at V and 2 bases at J, with 10 bases between. The CDR3 reads CASRLQGNTGELFF. The CDR3 DNA sequence: TGTGCCAGCAGATTACAGGGAAACACCGGGGAGCTGTTTTTT. The full variable domain, in which reference TRBV28 and TRBJ2-2 provide the parts outside the CDR3, is DVKVTQSSRYLVKRTGEKVFLECVQDMDHENMFWYRQDPGLGLRLIYFSYDVKMKEKGDIPEGYSVSREKKERFSLILESASTNQTSMYLCASRLQGNTGELFFGEGSRLTVL.

V and J are TRBV7-9 and TRBJ2-5, with D possibly matching TRBD2 (5 bases). The germline CDR1 and CDR2 sequences are SEHNR and FQNEAQ (reference sequence). The CDR3 sequence is 14 residues long. The V and J ends lost 2 bases and 5 bases respectively, with 12 bases between them. The CDR3 reads CASSLLALRETQYF. The CDR3 coding sequence is TGTGCCAGCAGCTTACTAGCCCTCCGGGAGACCCAGTACTTC.